This passage covers 27 T cell receptor beta chains from one sample sequenced in a study of control samples from healthy donors and cancer patients. Repertoires were generated with immunoSEQ multiplex PCR, while TCRdb's copy carries only in-frame clones and drops some. This sample has fewer than 200,000 clones, with 90% found just once. The sequenced material came from blood. These receptors were obtained from a woman in her 50s in good health.

The chain couples TRBV27 to TRBJ2-2, with 10 bases lining up with TRBD2. After removal of 6 bases from V and 5 bases from J, the junction contained 9 bases not matched to a gene. The CDR3 is 16 amino acids. The germline CDR1 and CDR2 sequences are MNHEY and SMNVEV (reference sequence). CDR3 nucleotides: TGTGCCAGCAGCTTCCAGACTAGCGGGCTGACCGGGGAGCTGTTTTTT. It codes for CASSFQTSGLTGELFF.

This chain uses TRBV6-1 with TRBJ1-5, with unresolved D. Trimming shortened V by 3 bases and J by 2 bases, and 20 bases separated the two germline ends. Germline values: CDR1 MNHNS, CDR2 SASEGT. The CDR3 length is 18 residues. Written as DNA, the CDR3 is TGTGCCAGCAGTGAGATACCCGGGGTTAGTTTTGGCAATCAGCCCCAGCATTTT. This translates into CASSEIPGVSFGNQPQHF.

The rearrangement joins TRBV7-2 to TRBJ2-4, with unresolved D. Deletions cut 1 base from V and 5 bases from J, with 9 bases between. This CDR3 is 14 amino acids long. Germline-derived CDR1 and CDR2 are SGHTA and FQGNSA. The CDR3 sequence: CASSLVSLENIQYF. CDR3 bases: TGTGCCAGCAGCTTAGTGTCTTTGGAAAACATTCAGTACTTC.

This chain joins TRBV11-3 and TRBJ2-1; D gene ambiguous. The germline CDR1 and CDR2 sequences are SGHNT and YENEEA. V was clipped by 1 base and J by 10 bases, with 5 bases between them. The CDR3 extends over 11 amino acids. DNA of the CDR3: TGTGCCAGCAGCTTAGGGGTAGAGCAGTTCTTC. Its protein product is CASSLGVEQFF.

This chain links TRBV24-1 with TRBJ2-5, with 7 bases that match TRBD2. CDR1 KGHDR and CDR2 SFDVKD come from the germline V gene. Losses at the gene ends were 4 bases for V and 5 bases for J; bases not matched to a gene: 9. The CDR3 contains 15 residues. The CDR3 nucleotides are TGTGCCACCAGTGACCCGCGGACTAGTAGGGAGACCCAGTACTTC. The encoded protein is CATSDPRTSRETQYF.

The chain has TRBV7-2 and TRBJ1-1; the D gene is possibly TRBD1 (5 bases). CDR3 size: 16 residues. The V gene's germline CDR1 is SGHTA and CDR2 FQGNSA. Trimming stripped 5 bases from V and 0 bases from J, with 16 bases between. The CDR3 DNA sequence: TGTGCCAGCAGCCTCCGGGACCTGGGAATGAACACTGAAGCTTTCTTT. Its translation: CASSLRDLGMNTEAFF.

This clone has only one observation. The V gene is TRBV28, the J gene TRBJ1-5, with TRBD1 as a possible D gene (6 bases). This CDR3 has 14 residues. Germline loops: CDR1 MDHEN, CDR2 SYDVKM. V was pared by 6 bases and J by 7 bases, with 16 bases between. The CDR3 spells CASRLQGIWQPQHF. CDR3 nucleotides: TGTGCCAGCAGACTTCAGGGGATCTGGCAGCCCCAGCATTTT.

This sequence joins TRBV28 and TRBJ2-4; TRBD1 matches at 7 bases. The CDR3 sequence is 14 residues long. J was trimmed by 1 base and V by 6 bases; bases with no gene match: 3. The germline V gene encodes CDR1 MDHEN and CDR2 SYDVKM. The chain's CDR3 is CASSVQGAKNIQYF. The CDR3 DNA follows: TGTGCCAGCAGCGTACAGGGGGCCAAAAACATTCAGTACTTC.

The J gene is TRBJ2-6, the V gene TRBV3-1 (or the pseudogene TRBV3-2), with 7 bases that match TRBD1. The germline V gene has CDR1 LGHDT and CDR2 YNNKEL (reference sequence). The V segment lost 0 bases and the J segment 2 bases; nucleotides outside the gene matches: 10. This CDR3 has 19 amino acids. CDR3 DNA: TGTGCCAGCAGCCAAGATTGGGGGAGACAGGGCGCTGGGGCCAACGTCCTGACTTTC. Its translation is CASSQDWGRQGAGANVLTF.

The count of this clone is one. This chain links TRBV6-5 with TRBJ2-3; D call uncertain. Germline CDR1 reads MNHEY; CDR2 reads SVGAGI. Trimming took off 7 bases at V and 5 bases at J, with 10 bases between the two ends. The CDR3 spans 12 residues. CDR3 DNA: TGTGCCAGCATGGCTAGTCTAGATACGCAGTATTTT. This sequence encodes CASMASLDTQYF.

In the case of this clone: A junction end diverges from the germline sequence, so it may reflect a read error. V gene TRBV6-1 combines with J gene TRBJ2-2; weak D call: TRBD1 (5 bases). Germline values: CDR1 MNHNS, CDR2 SASEGT. This CDR3 contains 14 residues. The CDR3 DNA reads TGTGCCAGCAGGGAAGGGGCCAACACCGGGGAGCTGTTTTTT. Protein product: CASREGANTGELFF.

This clone was seen just once. The chain combines TRBV5-5 with TRBJ1-3, with D uncertain. V lost 0 bases, J lost 1 base, and 8 bases lay in between. Germline CDR1 reads SGHKS; CDR2 reads YYEKEE (reference sequence). The CDR3 runs to 15 residues. In DNA, the CDR3 is TGTGCCAGCAGCTTGGTTGCGGTTTCTGGAAACACCATATATTTT. Protein sequence: CASSLVAVSGNTIYF.

The V and J genes are TRBV15 and TRBJ2-7; no definite D call. The CDR3 contains 12 residues. With 5 bases removed from V and 7 bases from J, the gap between germline ends came to 12 bases. CDR1 is LNHNV, CDR2 YYDKDF, per germline (reference sequence). The CDR3 spells CATSGRLGEQYF. The CDR3 DNA is TGTGCCACCAGCGGACGTCTTGGAGAGCAGTACTTC.

The chain links TRBV27 to TRBJ2-5; D gene ambiguous. The CDR3 has 14 residues. The germline V and J ends were trimmed by 8 bases and 7 bases, with 20 bases remaining between them. Germline CDR1 reads MNHEY; CDR2 reads SMNVEV (reference sequence). CDR3 bases: TGTGCCAGCCGACCCAGTTCCGAAGTGGGGACCCAGTACTTC. It codes for CASRPSSEVGTQYF.

V gene TRBV4-2 combines with J gene TRBJ2-7; TRBD2 aligns across 12 bases. Germline assignment: CDR1 LGHNA and CDR2 YNFKEQ. V lost 4 bases to trimming and J lost 7 bases; unmatched junction nucleotides: 8. The CDR3 has 15 amino acids. In DNA form, the CDR3 reads TGTGCCAGCAGCCCTTCGGGACTAGCGGGCGGGGAGCAGTACTTC. Translated, it gives CASSPSGLAGGEQYF.

The gene calls are TRBV4-3 and TRBJ2-2; 8 bases fit TRBD2. This CDR3 region has 14 residues. V dropped 4 bases and J dropped 7; count of bases not matched to a gene: 5. Germline values: CDR1 LGHNA, CDR2 YSLEER. The CDR3 nucleotides are TGCGCCAGCAGCCGTACTAGCGGCCGCGGGGAGCTGTTTTTT. Its protein is CASSRTSGRGELFF.

In the case of this clone: Other DNA sequences from this sample encode an identical CDR3 as well. V and J are TRBV9 and TRBJ1-1; possible D gene TRBD1, 5 bases. Germline V gene lookup returns CDR1 SGDLS and CDR2 YYNGEE. V was trimmed by 0 bases and J by 0 bases, leaving 9 bases between them. CDR3 length: 15 residues. CDR3 DNA sequence: TGTGCCAGCAGCGTAGGGTCAGGGCTGAACACTGAAGCTTTCTTT. This gives the protein CASSVGSGLNTEAFF. Combining the CDR3 with reference TRBV9 and TRBJ1-1 gives the whole variable domain DSGVTQTPKHLITATGQRVTLRCSPRSGDLSVYWYQQSLDQGLQFLIQYYNGEERAKGNILERFSAQQFPDLHSELNLSSLELGDSALYFCASSVGSGLNTEAFFGQGTRLTVV.

This chain's CDR3 is CANSRDRGSYEQYF. The CDR3 DNA reads as TGTGCCAATTCCCGGGACAGGGGGTCCTACGAGCAGTACTTC. This chain joins TRBV2 and TRBJ2-7; 11 bases are a match to TRBD1. The V gene end was trimmed by 10 bases and the J gene end by 1 base; junction bases not matched to a gene: 6. From germline, CDR1 is SNHLY and CDR2 FYNNEI. This CDR3 is 14 amino acids long.

This clone was detected a few times. This chain connects TRBV27 to TRBJ2-7, with 10 bases identical to TRBD2. The CDR3 has 15 amino acids. J lost 5 bases, V lost 5 bases, and 9 bases had no gene match. Germline V CDR1 and CDR2: MNHEY, SMNVEV (reference sequence). The chain's CDR3 is CASSQYLAGVDEQYF. CDR3 coding DNA: TGTGCCAGCAGTCAATACCTAGCGGGAGTGGACGAGCAGTACTTC.

This rearrangement joins TRBV5-6 to TRBJ2-7; TRBD1 matches 7 bases. The trim removed 4 bases at V and 3 bases at J, leaving 10 bases unmatched. Germline CDR1 SGHDT, CDR2 YYEEEE. CDR3 length equals 15 residues. CDR3 loop: CASSLGPAGGYEQYF. The CDR3 coding sequence is TGTGCCAGCAGCCTGGGCCCGGCAGGGGGCTACGAGCAGTACTTC.

The chain carries TRBV7-2 and TRBJ2-5; no clear D. The CDR3 has 15 residues. Looked up from germline, CDR1 is SGHTA and CDR2 is FQGNSA. Trimming removed 2 bases from V and 2 bases from J, with 12 bases in between. In DNA form, the CDR3 reads TGTGCCAGCAGCTTAAACTTGGCCAGGCAAGAGACCCAGTACTTC. Encoded protein: CASSLNLARQETQYF.

The chain has TRBV6-5 and TRBJ1-4; no firm D call. The V gene's germline CDR1 is MNHEY and CDR2 SVGAGI. V lost 5 bases and J 0 bases, leaving 7 bases between the germline ends. This CDR3 spans 14 amino acids. The CDR3 sequence is CASSPKATNEKLFF. The CDR3, as DNA: TGTGCCAGCAGTCCTAAAGCAACTAATGAAAAACTGTTTTTT.

This clone appeared once. This chain joins TRBV7-6 and TRBJ1-1, with TRBD1 matching over 9 bases. V was pared by 4 bases and J by 2 bases, with 5 bases of the junction left unmatched. From germline, CDR1 is SGHVS and CDR2 FNYEAQ. This CDR3 contains 15 residues. This CDR3 is CASSSGQGGNTEAFF. The CDR3 nucleotides read TGTGCCAGCAGCTCGGGACAGGGAGGAAACACTGAAGCTTTCTTT. Full variable domain (rest looked up from reference TRBV7-6 and TRBJ1-1): GAGVSQSPRYKVTKRGQDVALRCDPISGHVSLYWYRQALGQGPEFLTYFNYEAQQDKSGLPNDRFSAERPEGSISTLTIQRTEQRDSAMYRCASSSGQGGNTEAFFGQGTRLTVV.

There are a few counts of this clone. The J gene is TRBJ1-2, the V gene TRBV3-1 (or the pseudogene TRBV3-2); no clear D. CDR1 and CDR2 from the germline V gene are LGHDT and YNNKEL (reference sequence). V was trimmed by 2 bases and J by 7 bases, leaving 8 bases between them. The CDR3 runs 12 residues. The DNA of the CDR3 is TGTGCCAGCAGCCAATTCTGGGGTGGCTACACCTTC. Translated, it gives CASSQFWGGYTF.

V usage is TRBV5-1 and J usage is TRBJ2-3; TRBD1 agrees at 7 bases. V gave up 1 base and J gave up 1 base; unmatched junction bases: 6. The CDR3 has 16 residues. The germline V gene encodes CDR1 SGHRS and CDR2 YFSETQ. The CDR3 here is CASSLYNRGGTDTQYF. In nucleotides, the CDR3 is TGCGCCAGCAGCTTGTATAACAGGGGAGGCACAGATACGCAGTATTTT.

This sequence joins TRBV9 and TRBJ1-2; 9 nucleotides match TRBD1. The CDR3 sequence is 15 residues long. The V gene's germline CDR1 is SGDLS and CDR2 YYNGEE. V was clipped by 3 bases and J by 6 bases; unmatched bases: 9. The chain's CDR3 is CASSALTGTGNGYTF. For the CDR3, the DNA is TGTGCCAGCAGCGCTCTCACCGGGACAGGGAATGGCTACACCTTC.

This clone is a singleton in its sample. This chain connects TRBV28 to TRBJ1-1; no firm D call. The CDR3 covers 12 residues. V lost 3 bases to trimming and J lost 4 bases, with 6 bases between them. Per the germline V gene, CDR1 is MDHEN and CDR2 is SYDVKM. CDR3 in amino acids: CASSFGPTEAFF. DNA for the CDR3: TGTGCCAGCAGTTTCGGGCCCACTGAAGCTTTCTTT.